This TCR beta chain is drawn from a study of OX40 agonist ivuxolimab in advanced cancers. Study background: Patients received the agonistic anti-OX40 (CD134) antibody ivuxolimab. The study reported partial responses in three patients: one hepatocellular carcinoma, two cutaneous melanoma.

Libraries were prepared by immunoSEQ multiplex PCR; TCRdb keeps only in-frame clonotypes and omits some of them. Of about 92,000 clones detected, roughly 91% appear once; the ten largest clones hold around 0.3%. Systemic immunosuppression or autoimmune disease history was grounds to exclude patients. CDR3 length: 14 amino acids. Germline V gene data show CDR1 as SGDLS and CDR2 as YYNGEE. The V and J ends lost 2 bases and 4 bases respectively, with 11 bases between them. This sequence was found in an adult with an advanced solid tumor such as melanoma, head and neck, liver or kidney cancer. This rearrangement joins TRBV9 to TRBJ2-3; D is undetermined. Sequences were derived from CD4+ or CD8+ T cells sorted from blood, sampled in a trial of the OX40 agonist ivuxolimab. The CDR3 DNA reads as TGTGCCAGCAGCGTCAGATCACAGTCAGATACGCAGTATTTT. It translates to CASSVRSQSDTQYF. Drawing the rest from reference TRBV9 and TRBJ2-3, the complete variable domain is DSGVTQTPKHLITATGQRVTLRCSPRSGDLSVYWYQQSLDQGLQFLIQYYNGEERAKGNILERFSAQQFPDLHSELNLSSLELGDSALYFCASSVRSQSDTQYFGPGTRLTVL.